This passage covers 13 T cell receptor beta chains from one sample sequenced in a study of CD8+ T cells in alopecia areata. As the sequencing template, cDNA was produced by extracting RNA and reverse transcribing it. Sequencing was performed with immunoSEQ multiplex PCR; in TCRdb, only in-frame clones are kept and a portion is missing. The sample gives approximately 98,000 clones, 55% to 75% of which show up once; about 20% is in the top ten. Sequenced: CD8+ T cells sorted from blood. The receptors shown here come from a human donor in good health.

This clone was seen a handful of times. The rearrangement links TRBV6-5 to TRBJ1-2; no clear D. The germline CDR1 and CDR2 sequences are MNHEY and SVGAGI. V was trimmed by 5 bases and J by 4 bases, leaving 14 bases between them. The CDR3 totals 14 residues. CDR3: CASSVVGNGYGYTF. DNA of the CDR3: TGTGCCAGCAGTGTGGTGGGCAATGGCTATGGCTACACCTTC.

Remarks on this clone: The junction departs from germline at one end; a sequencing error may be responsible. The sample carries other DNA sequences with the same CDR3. In nucleotides, the CDR3 is TGCGCCAGCAGCCAAGAAGGGGGGTACTATGGCTACACCTTC. It encodes CASSQEGGYYGYTF. The chain links TRBV7-9 to TRBJ1-2; TRBD1 is a possible D gene (6 bases). CDR3 length: 14 amino acids. Germline CDR1 is SEHNR and CDR2 is FQNEAQ (reference sequence).

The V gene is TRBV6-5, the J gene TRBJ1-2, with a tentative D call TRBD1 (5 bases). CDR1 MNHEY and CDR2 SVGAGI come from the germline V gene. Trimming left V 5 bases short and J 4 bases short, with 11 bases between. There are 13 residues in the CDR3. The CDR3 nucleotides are TGTGCCAGCAGTAACCAGGGAGGCTATGGCTACACCTTC. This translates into CASSNQGGYGYTF.

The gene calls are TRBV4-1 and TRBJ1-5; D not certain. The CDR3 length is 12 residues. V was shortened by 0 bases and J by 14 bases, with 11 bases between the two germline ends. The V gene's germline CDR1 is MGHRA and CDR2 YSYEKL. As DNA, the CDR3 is TGCGCCAGCAGCCAAGATGGGGTGAACAAGCATTTT. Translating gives CASSQDGVNKHF.

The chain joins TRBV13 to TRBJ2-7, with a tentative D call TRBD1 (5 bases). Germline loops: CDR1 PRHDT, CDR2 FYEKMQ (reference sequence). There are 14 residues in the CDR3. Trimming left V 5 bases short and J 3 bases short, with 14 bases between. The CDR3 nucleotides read TGTGCCAGCAGCGACCATAAAACAGGCTACGAGCAGTACTTC. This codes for CASSDHKTGYEQYF.

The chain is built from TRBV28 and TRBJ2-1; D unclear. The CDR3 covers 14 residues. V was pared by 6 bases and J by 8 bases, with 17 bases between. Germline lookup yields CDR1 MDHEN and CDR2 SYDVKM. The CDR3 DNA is TGTGCCAGCAGCGTAACTATAGGCGGCGATGAGCAGTTCTTC. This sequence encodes CASSVTIGGDEQFF.

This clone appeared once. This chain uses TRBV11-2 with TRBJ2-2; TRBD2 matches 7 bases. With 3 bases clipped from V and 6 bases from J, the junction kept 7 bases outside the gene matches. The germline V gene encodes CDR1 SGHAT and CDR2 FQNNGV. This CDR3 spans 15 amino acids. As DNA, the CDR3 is TGTGCCAGCAGCTTTGTTTGGGGAGGGCCCGGGGAGCTGTTTTTT. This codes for CASSFVWGGPGELFF.

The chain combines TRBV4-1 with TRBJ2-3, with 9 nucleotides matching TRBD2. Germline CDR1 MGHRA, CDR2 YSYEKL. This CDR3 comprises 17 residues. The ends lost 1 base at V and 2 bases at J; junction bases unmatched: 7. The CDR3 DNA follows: TGCGCCAGCAGCCAAGGGAGCGGGGGGCCAAACACAGATACGCAGTATTTT. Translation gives CASSQGSGGPNTDTQYF.

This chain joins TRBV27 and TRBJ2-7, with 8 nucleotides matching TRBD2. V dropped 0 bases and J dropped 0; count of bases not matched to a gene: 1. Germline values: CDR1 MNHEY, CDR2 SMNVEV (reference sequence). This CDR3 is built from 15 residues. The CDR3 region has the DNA TGTGCCAGCAGTTTATCCCTAGCGGGCTCCTACGAGCAGTACTTC. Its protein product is CASSLSLAGSYEQYF.

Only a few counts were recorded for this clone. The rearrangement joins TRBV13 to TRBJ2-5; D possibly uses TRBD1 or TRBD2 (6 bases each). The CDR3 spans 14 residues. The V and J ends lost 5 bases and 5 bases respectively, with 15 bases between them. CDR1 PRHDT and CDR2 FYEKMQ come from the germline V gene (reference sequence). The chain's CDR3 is CASSADRGRETQYF. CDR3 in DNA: TGTGCCAGCAGCGCTGACCGGGGGCGGGAGACCCAGTACTTC.

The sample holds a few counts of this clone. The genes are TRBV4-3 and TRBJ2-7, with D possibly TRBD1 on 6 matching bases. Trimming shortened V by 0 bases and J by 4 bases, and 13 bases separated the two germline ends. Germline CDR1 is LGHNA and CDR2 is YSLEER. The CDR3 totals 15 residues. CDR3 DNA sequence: TGCGCCAGCAGCCAAGATCCAGGGGAGAGTTACGAGCAGTACTTC. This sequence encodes CASSQDPGESYEQYF.

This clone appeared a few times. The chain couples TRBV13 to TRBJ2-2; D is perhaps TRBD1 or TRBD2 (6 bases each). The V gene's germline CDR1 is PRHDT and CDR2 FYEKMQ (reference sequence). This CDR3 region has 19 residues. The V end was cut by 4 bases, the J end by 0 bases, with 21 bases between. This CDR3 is CASSWGRGLKIANTGELFF. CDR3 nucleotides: TGTGCCAGCAGCTGGGGCAGGGGACTTAAAATAGCGAACACCGGGGAGCTGTTTTTT.

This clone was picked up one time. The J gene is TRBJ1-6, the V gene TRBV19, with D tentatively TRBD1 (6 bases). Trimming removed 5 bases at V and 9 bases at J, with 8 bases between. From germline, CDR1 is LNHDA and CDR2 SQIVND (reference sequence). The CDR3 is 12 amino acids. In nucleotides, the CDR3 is TGTGCCAGTAGTCAGGGGCCTTCACCCCTCCACTTT. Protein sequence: CASSQGPSPLHF.